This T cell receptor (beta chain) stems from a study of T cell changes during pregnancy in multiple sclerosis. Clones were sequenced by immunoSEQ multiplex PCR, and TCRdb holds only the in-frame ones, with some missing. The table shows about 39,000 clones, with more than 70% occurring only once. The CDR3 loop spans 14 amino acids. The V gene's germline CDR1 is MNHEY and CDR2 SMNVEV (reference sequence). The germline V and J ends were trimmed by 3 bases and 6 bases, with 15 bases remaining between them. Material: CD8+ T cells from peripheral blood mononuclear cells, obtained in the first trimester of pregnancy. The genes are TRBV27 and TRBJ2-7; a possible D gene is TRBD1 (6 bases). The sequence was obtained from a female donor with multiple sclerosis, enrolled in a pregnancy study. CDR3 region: CASSLGDNLGEQYF. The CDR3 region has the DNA TGTGCCAGCAGTTTGGGGGACAACCTTGGCGAGCAGTACTTC.